The 20 T cell receptor beta chains presented below share a single source sample, sequenced in a study of cytotoxic CD8 clonotypes in ibrutinib-treated CLL (dated by TCRdb to the early 2020s). Library construction relied on the immunoSEQ multiplex PCR assay. TCRdb limited this immuneACCESS table to in-frame rearrangements with V and J called. A share of clones is missing; checked studies link under half to unresolved V genes, and the rest is unexplained. This sample comprises roughly 250,000 clones, roughly 70% of them detected only once. Clones ranked in the top ten supply approximately 15% of the sample. Explained via the paper, the time point label denotes: approximately 2 years on ibrutinib. The sequences come from PBMCs, collected after 24 months of ibrutinib treatment. The receptors originated from a human donor with chronic lymphocytic leukemia.

A remark on this clone: One junction end does not reproduce the germline sequence, and a read error may be involved. This specimen includes other DNA sequences encoding the same CDR3. The rearrangement links TRBV9 to TRBJ2-1; D might be TRBD1 or TRBD2, each matching 5 bases. The CDR3 covers 16 residues. The germline V gene encodes CDR1 SGDLS and CDR2 YYNGEE. CDR3 nucleotides: TGCGCCAGCAGCGTAGTTGGGGGAAGCTCCTACAATGAGCAGTTCTTC. It codes for CASSVVGGSSYNEQFF. The entire variable domain, with the rest obtained from reference TRBV9 and TRBJ2-1, is as follows: DSGVTQTPKHLITATGQRVTLRCSPRSGDLSVYWYQQSLDQGLQFLIQYYNGEERAKGNILERFSAQQFPDLHSELNLSSLELGDSALYFCASSVVGGSSYNEQFFGPGTRLTVL.

This clone was found a few times. V and J are TRBV4-2 and TRBJ2-1; D is possibly TRBD2 (5 bases). This CDR3 is built from 13 residues. The germline gives CDR1 LGHNA, CDR2 YNFKEQ. V was shortened by 4 bases and J by 9 bases, with 13 bases between the two germline ends. CDR3 nucleotides: TGTGCCAGCAGCCTCCAAGGACTCACTGAGCAGTTCTTC. As protein: CASSLQGLTEQFF.

This clone was observed a few times. The gene calls are TRBV6-5 and TRBJ2-7; a weak D match, TRBD1 (5 bases). Germline-derived CDR1 and CDR2 are MNHEY and SVGAGI. V lost 6 bases, J lost 3 bases, and 9 bases lay in between. The CDR3 totals 12 residues. The CDR3 loop reads CASRPDSYEQYF. The CDR3 DNA is TGTGCCAGCAGACCCGACAGCTACGAGCAGTACTTC.

The chain links TRBV27 to TRBJ2-1, with 9 bases matching TRBD1. The germline V gene encodes CDR1 MNHEY and CDR2 SMNVEV (reference sequence). The CDR3 has 15 amino acids. Losses at the gene ends were 7 bases for V and 7 bases for J; bases not matched to a gene: 11. The CDR3 DNA is TGTGCCAGCATCCCTTCCGGGACAGGGAGAAATGAGCAGTTCTTC. Translated: CASIPSGTGRNEQFF.

The V gene is TRBV7-9, the J gene TRBJ2-7; D gene unclear. V lost 7 bases, J lost 5 bases, and 12 bases lay in between. In germline, CDR1 is SEHNR, CDR2 FQNEAQ (reference sequence). The CDR3 loop spans 12 amino acids. CDR3 DNA sequence: TGTGCCAGCACTCAAGGGTGGGACGAGCAGTACTTC. Protein sequence: CASTQGWDEQYF.

The rearrangement uses TRBV6-5 and TRBJ2-7; D not resolved. The CDR3 is made up of 14 amino acids. Trimming left V 5 bases short and J 0 bases short, with 11 bases between. Germline CDR1 MNHEY, CDR2 SVGAGI. The CDR3 bases are TGTGCCAGCAGTCTGACCGAATACTCCTACGAGCAGTACTTC. It specifies CASSLTEYSYEQYF.

The chain is built from TRBV25-1 and TRBJ2-1; the D gene could be TRBD1 or TRBD2 (5 bases each). With 2 bases removed from V and 4 bases from J, the gap between germline ends came to 15 bases. The CDR3 runs to 16 residues. The germline CDR1 and CDR2 sequences are MGHDK and SYGVNS. CDR3 in DNA: TGTGCCAGCAGTGAACAGGGAGACTACTATTACAATGAGCAGTTCTTC. As protein: CASSEQGDYYYNEQFF. The variable domain in full, completed from reference TRBV25-1 and TRBJ2-1, reads EADIYQTPRYLVIGTGKKITLECSQTMGHDKMYWYQQDPGMELHLIHYSYGVNSTEKGDLSSESTVSRIRTEHFPLTLESARPSHTSQYLCASSEQGDYYYNEQFFGPGTRLTVL.

The genes are TRBV29-1 and TRBJ2-7; D not certain. Germline V gives CDR1 SQVTM, CDR2 ANQGSEA. V was shortened by 4 bases and J by 3 bases, with 22 bases between the two germline ends. The CDR3 totals 16 residues. CDR3 in DNA: TGCAGCGTTGGAGGTGTTCCCCAGCGCCATAACTACGAGCAGTACTTC. Translating it yields CSVGGVPQRHNYEQYF.

V and J are TRBV5-1 and TRBJ2-2; D gene uncertain. V was pared by 1 base and J by 6 bases, with 10 bases between. CDR1 SGHRS and CDR2 YFSETQ come from the germline V gene. The CDR3 has 14 residues. In nucleotides, the CDR3 is TGCGCCAGCAGCTTGAACATTGGGTCCGGGGAGCTGTTTTTT. It yields the protein CASSLNIGSGELFF.

This clone was found once. The CDR3 DNA reads as TGTGCCAGCAGCCCTTGGACTAGCGAGTCCTACGAGCAGTACTTC. Translated: CASSPWTSESYEQYF. The chain has TRBV4-2 and TRBJ2-7; TRBD2 matches 9 bases. With V trimmed by 4 bases and J by 1 base, 5 bases remained unmatched. The germline CDR1 and CDR2 sequences are LGHNA and YNFKEQ. CDR3 size: 15 residues.

This clone appeared once. The chain couples TRBV27 to TRBJ2-7; 10 bases agree with TRBD1. V lost 7 bases and J lost 4; bases outside the gene matches: 10. The CDR3 consists of 15 residues. Per germline, CDR1 MNHEY and CDR2 SMNVEV (reference sequence). DNA for the CDR3: TGTGCCAGCAAAGCCTTCCGGGACAGGGGTTACGAGCAGTACTTC. This encodes CASKAFRDRGYEQYF.

This chain links TRBV11-3 with TRBJ1-5; D perhaps matches TRBD1 (6 bases). The CDR3 loop spans 16 amino acids. Per the germline V gene, CDR1 is SGHNT and CDR2 is YENEEA. V lost 5 bases and J lost 0, with 14 bases in between. The CDR3 loop reads CASSHPGTHSNQPQHF. The CDR3 bases are TGTGCCAGCAGCCATCCCGGGACACATAGCAATCAGCCCCAGCATTTT.

The CDR3 protein is CARVVGDLMCGNEAFF. CDR3 nucleotide sequence: TGTGCCCGAGTAGTCGGGGATTTAATGTGCGGGAATGAAGCTTTCTTT. The chain combines TRBV19 with TRBJ1-1; unclear D gene. V was pared by 11 bases and J by 7 bases, with 29 bases between. The CDR3 runs to 16 residues. CDR1 is LNHDA and CDR2 is SQIVND in the germline V gene (reference sequence).

This chain links TRBV28 with TRBJ2-1; a weak D match, TRBD2 (5 bases). The CDR3 has 14 amino acids. Germline V gives CDR1 MDHEN, CDR2 SYDVKM. V was cut by 2 bases and J by 2 bases, with 7 bases left in between. DNA for the CDR3: TGTGCCAGCAGTTTAATAGCGACCTACAATGAGCAGTTCTTC. Translated, it gives CASSLIATYNEQFF.

The chain employs TRBV2 and TRBJ1-1; 7 nucleotides agree with TRBD1. This CDR3 has 15 residues. V shed 3 bases, J shed 2 bases, and the junction held 6 bases outside the gene matches. CDR1 and CDR2 from the germline V gene are SNHLY and FYNNEI. In nucleotides, the CDR3 is TGTGCCAGCAGTGATCCCGGGACAGTAAACACTGAAGCTTTCTTT. Amino acid sequence: CASSDPGTVNTEAFF. Filled out from reference TRBV2 and TRBJ1-1, the complete variable domain reads EPEVTQTPSHQVTQMGQEVILRCVPISNHLYFYWYRQILGQKVEFLVSFYNNEISEKSEIFDDQFSVERPDGSNFTLKIRSTKLEDSAMYFCASSDPGTVNTEAFFGQGTRLTVV.

Only one count was recorded for this clone. The chain carries TRBV18 and TRBJ2-6, with D unclear. V was pared by 3 bases and J by 6 bases, with 15 bases between. Germline loops: CDR1 KGHSH, CDR2 LQKENI. The CDR3 loop spans 16 amino acids. The CDR3 DNA follows: TGTGCCAGCTCACCTTACGGACCGCTGGAGGCCAACGTCCTGACTTTC. Translated, it gives CASSPYGPLEANVLTF.

The gene calls are TRBV7-2 and TRBJ1-1; D not resolved. The CDR3 runs 13 residues. Trimming stripped 1 base from V and 1 base from J, with 4 bases between. CDR1 is SGHTA and CDR2 is FQGNSA in the germline V gene. The CDR3: CASSLEQNTEAFF. The CDR3 DNA reads as TGTGCCAGCAGCTTAGAACAGAACACTGAAGCTTTCTTT.

The gene calls are TRBV4-3 and TRBJ2-2, with D tentatively TRBD1 or TRBD2 (5 bases each). V dropped 1 base and J dropped 4 bases, with 13 bases sitting between them. Germline loops: CDR1 LGHNA, CDR2 YSLEER. The CDR3 is 16 amino acids. The CDR3 DNA is TGCGCCAGCAGCCAAGCTCGGGACGAGACCACCGGGGAGCTGTTTTTT. Amino acid sequence: CASSQARDETTGELFF.

The V and J genes are TRBV5-1 and TRBJ2-7; D could derive from TRBD1 or TRBD2 (5 bases each). The V end was cut by 4 bases, the J end by 7 bases, with 24 bases between. CDR3 length: 16 amino acids. Germline V gene lookup returns CDR1 SGHRS and CDR2 YFSETQ. DNA of the CDR3: TGCGCCAGCAGCATGCCGAACGGGACGTGGAAACGGGAGCAGTACTTC. As protein: CASSMPNGTWKREQYF.

The rearrangement joins TRBV2 to TRBJ2-4; D is perhaps TRBD2 (5 bases). The length of the CDR3 is 11 residues. Trimming shortened V by 4 bases and J by 15 bases, and 13 bases separated the two germline ends. Germline V CDR1 and CDR2: SNHLY, FYNNEI. CDR3 region: CASSGGPGLYF. The CDR3 region has the DNA TGTGCCAGCAGTGGAGGGCCAGGTCTGTACTTC. Full variable domain (rest looked up from reference TRBV2 and TRBJ2-4): EPEVTQTPSHQVTQMGQEVILRCVPISNHLYFYWYRQILGQKVEFLVSFYNNEISEKSEIFDDQFSVERPDGSNFTLKIRSTKLEDSAMYFCASSGGPGLYFGAGTRLSVL.